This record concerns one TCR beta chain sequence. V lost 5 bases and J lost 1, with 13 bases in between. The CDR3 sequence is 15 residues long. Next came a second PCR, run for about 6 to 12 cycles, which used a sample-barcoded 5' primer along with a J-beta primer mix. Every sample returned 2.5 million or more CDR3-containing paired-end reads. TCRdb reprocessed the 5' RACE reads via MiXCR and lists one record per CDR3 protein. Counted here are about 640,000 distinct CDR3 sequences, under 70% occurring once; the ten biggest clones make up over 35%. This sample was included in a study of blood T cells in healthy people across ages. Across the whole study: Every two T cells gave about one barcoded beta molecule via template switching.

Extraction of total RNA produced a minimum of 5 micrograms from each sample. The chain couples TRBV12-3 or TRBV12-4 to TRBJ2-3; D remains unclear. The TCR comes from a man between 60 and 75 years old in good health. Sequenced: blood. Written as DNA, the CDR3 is TGTGCCAGCAGTCCGCTTGACTCCGGCACAGATACGCAGTATTTT. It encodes CASSPLDSGTDTQYF.